This is a list of T cell receptor beta chains from one sample in a study of CD8+ T cells in alopecia areata. Clones were sequenced by immunoSEQ multiplex PCR, and TCRdb holds only the in-frame ones, with some missing. Of over 150,000 clones in the sample, roughly 60% were seen once. Sequences were derived from CD4+ T cells sorted from blood, sampled at week 24, from a patient treated with tofacitinib. Receptor source: a human donor with alopecia areata. Each CDR3 is given without its conserved first and last residue. Each record gives: J gene, V gene, CDR3 protein.

TRBJ1-2	TRBV9	ASSVDSGREGSGYT
TRBJ1-2	TRBV30	AWSGTRTGGAYYGYT
TRBJ1-5	TRBV5-1	ASSRDGGNQPQH
TRBJ2-1	TRBV29-1	SVPLDRGRNEQF
TRBJ1-2	TRBV6-5	ASRDRTGQGYT
TRBJ1-6	TRBV15	ATSRKLTAGPLH
TRBJ2-3	TRBV29-1	SGLDRDPASTDTQY
TRBJ2-3	TRBV7-9	ASSLGVGGPTDTQY
TRBJ2-1	TRBV10-3	AISQWESDPYNEQF
TRBJ2-1	TRBV7-8	ASSSGTSSYNEQF
TRBJ2-7	TRBV4-2	ASSHPLGMAGGPYEQY
TRBJ2-1	TRBV7-2	ASSLAASSYNEQF
TRBJ2-2	TRBV30	ALTSGRARLGELF
TRBJ2-1	TRBV7-9	ASSLVTGIYNEQF
TRBJ2-5	TRBV5-4	ASSLGLAMETQY
TRBJ2-7	TRBV29-1	SGGTGLSYEQY
TRBJ2-3	TRBV2	ASSGDSTDTQY
TRBJ1-2	TRBV29-1	SVGGGGSGYT
TRBJ1-1	TRBV5-1	ASSLFETNTEAF
TRBJ1-1	TRBV14	ASSLTGSDTEAF
TRBJ2-7	TRBV4-3	ASSQRTGPYEQY
TRBJ2-5	TRBV7-2	ASSLGGTGTETQY
TRBJ1-1	TRBV27	ASSLPGLEAF
TRBJ2-7	TRBV5-1	ASSSGFAREQY
TRBJ1-4	TRBV23-1	ARPEQLHEKLF
TRBJ1-2	TRBV5-6	ASSLGTGPRSYGYT
TRBJ2-3	TRBV4-1	ASSQARWGEGDRPDTQY
TRBJ2-1	TRBV9	ASSPSGSTSREQF
TRBJ2-3	TRBV27	ASSRAGEASTDTQY
TRBJ2-5	TRBV9	ASSVGGAGGETQY
TRBJ1-3	TRBV4-3	ASSLLGPPSTGNTIY
TRBJ2-1	TRBV27	ASSLSGGTNEQF
TRBJ1-1	TRBV7-8	ASSGKQGPFEAF
TRBJ2-5	TRBV5-1	ASSLNSGRKTQY
TRBJ2-2	TRBV5-1	ASSPGTGSANTGELF
TRBJ2-7	TRBV5-1	ASRRELRTDTGEQY
TRBJ1-2	TRBV2	ASSEGSGNGYT
TRBJ1-1	TRBV9	ASSVDPGIGTEAF
TRBJ1-4	TRBV7-2	ASQPSGAMNEKLF
TRBJ2-1	TRBV6-6	ASRPTRGGPRNEQF
TRBJ1-2	TRBV4-2	ASSQEDRIANYGYT
TRBJ2-7	TRBV4-3	ASSPRTGGYEQY
TRBJ1-1	TRBV29-1	SVELTATNTEAF
TRBJ2-5	TRBV28	ASRYRDRGPETQY
TRBJ1-2	TRBV11-2	ASSTTANYGYT
TRBJ2-1	TRBV6-5	ASSRGGFYNEQF
TRBJ1-1	TRBV4-3	ASSQGGQGLNTEAF
TRBJ2-1	TRBV5-1	ASSLAPGGNEQF
TRBJ2-3	TRBV27	ASTLWGQGATRTDTQY
TRBJ1-5	TRBV30	AWSYLNQPQH
TRBJ1-2	TRBV9	ASSVGRGTSYGYT
TRBJ2-1	TRBV28	ASSLGNYNEQF
TRBJ2-2	TRBV29-1	SVGHNTGELF
TRBJ2-5	TRBV4-2	ASSYRGETQY
TRBJ2-5	TRBV6-6	ASSSPGGETQY
TRBJ2-5	TRBV29-1	SVLSVEETQY
TRBJ2-5	TRBV5-1	ASSPGDQETQY
TRBJ2-7	TRBV30	AWSVRVGISYEQY
TRBJ1-2	TRBV6-5	ASRTGTTYGYT
TRBJ1-1	TRBV5-1	ASSLSSGLENTEAF